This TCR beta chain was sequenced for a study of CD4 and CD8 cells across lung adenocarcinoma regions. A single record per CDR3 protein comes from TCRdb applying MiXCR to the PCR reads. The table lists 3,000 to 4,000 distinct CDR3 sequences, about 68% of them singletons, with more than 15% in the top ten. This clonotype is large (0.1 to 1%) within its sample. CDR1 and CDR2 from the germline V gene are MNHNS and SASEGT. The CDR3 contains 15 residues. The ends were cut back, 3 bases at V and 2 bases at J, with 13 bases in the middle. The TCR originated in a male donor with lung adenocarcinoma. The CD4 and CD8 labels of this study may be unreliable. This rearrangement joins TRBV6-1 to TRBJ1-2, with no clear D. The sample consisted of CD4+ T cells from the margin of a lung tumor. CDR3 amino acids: CASSEGFSGNYGYTF. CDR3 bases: TGTGCCAGCAGTGAGGGTTTTTCGGGGAACTATGGCTACACCTTC.